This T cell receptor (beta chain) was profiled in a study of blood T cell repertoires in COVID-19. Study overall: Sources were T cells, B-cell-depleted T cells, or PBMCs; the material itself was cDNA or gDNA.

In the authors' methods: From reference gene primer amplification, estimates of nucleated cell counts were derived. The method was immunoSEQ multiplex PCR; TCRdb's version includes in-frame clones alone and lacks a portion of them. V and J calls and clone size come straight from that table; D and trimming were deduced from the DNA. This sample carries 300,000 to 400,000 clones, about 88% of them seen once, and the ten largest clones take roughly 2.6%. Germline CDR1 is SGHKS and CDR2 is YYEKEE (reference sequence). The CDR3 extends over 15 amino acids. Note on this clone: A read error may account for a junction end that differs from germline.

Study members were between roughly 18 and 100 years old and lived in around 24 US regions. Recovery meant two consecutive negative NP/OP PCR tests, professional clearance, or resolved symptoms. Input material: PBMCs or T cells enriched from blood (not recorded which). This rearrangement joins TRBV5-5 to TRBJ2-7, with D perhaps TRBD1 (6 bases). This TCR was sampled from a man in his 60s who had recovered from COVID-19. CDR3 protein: CASSWAGDARLEQDF. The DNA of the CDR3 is TGTGCCAGCAGCTGGGCAGGGGACGCCCGCCTGGAGCAAGACTTC.